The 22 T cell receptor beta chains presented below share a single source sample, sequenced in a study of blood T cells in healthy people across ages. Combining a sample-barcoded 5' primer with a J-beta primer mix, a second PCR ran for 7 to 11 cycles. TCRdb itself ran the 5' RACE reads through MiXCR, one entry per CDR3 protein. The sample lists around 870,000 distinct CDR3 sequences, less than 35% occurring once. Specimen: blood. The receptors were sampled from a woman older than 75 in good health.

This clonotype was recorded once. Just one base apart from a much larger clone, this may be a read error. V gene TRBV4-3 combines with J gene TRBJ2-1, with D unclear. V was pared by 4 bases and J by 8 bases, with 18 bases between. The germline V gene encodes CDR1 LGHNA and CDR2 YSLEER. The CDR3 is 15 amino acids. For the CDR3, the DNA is TGCGCCAGCAGCCCAGTCCCCGCATTGGGCGATGAGCAGTTCTTC. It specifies CASSPVPALGDEQFF.

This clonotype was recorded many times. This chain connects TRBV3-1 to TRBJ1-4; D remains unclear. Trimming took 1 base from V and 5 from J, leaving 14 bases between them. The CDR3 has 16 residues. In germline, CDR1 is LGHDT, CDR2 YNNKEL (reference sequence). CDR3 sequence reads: CASSQGYGLLNEKLFF. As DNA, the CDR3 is TGTGCCAGCAGCCAAGGGTACGGTTTGCTGAATGAAAAACTGTTTTTT.

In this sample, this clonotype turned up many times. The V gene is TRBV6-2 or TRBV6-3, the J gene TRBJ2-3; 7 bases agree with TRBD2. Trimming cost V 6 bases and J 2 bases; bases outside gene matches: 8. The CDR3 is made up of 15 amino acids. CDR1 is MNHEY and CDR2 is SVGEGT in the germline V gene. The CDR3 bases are TGTGCCAGCAGGTCTAGCGGCGCAACCACAGATACGCAGTATTTT. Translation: CASRSSGATTDTQYF.

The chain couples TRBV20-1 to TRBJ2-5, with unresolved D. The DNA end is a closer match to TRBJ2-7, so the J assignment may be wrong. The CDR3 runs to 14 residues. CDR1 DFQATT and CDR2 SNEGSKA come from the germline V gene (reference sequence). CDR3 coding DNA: TGCAGTGCTAGAGATTATATCATCTCCTACGAGCAGTACTTC. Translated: CSARDYIISYEQYF.

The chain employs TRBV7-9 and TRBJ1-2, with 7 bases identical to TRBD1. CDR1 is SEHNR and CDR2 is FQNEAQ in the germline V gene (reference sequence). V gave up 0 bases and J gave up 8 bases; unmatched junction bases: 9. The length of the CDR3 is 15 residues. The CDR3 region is CASSLALTGARGYTF. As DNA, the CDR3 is TGTGCCAGCAGCTTAGCGCTAACAGGGGCGCGGGGCTACACCTTC.

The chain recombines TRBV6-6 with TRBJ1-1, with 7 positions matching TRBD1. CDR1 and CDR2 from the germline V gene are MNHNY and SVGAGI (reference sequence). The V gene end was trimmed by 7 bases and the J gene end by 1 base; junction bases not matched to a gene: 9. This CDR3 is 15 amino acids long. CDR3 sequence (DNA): TGTGCCAGCAAATCACTCCAGGGGGGGAACACTGAAGCTTTCTTT. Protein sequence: CASKSLQGGNTEAFF.

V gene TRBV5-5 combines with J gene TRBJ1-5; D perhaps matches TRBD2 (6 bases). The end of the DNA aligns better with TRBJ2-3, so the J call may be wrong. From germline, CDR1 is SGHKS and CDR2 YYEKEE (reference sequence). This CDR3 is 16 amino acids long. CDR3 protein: CASSPQPGGKNQPQYF. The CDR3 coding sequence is TGTGCCAGCAGCCCACAACCAGGCGGGAAAAATCAGCCCCAGTATTTT.

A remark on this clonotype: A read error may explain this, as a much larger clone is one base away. CDR3 nucleotides: TGCAGTGCTAGTTCCCCTGGGTCACTAGCGGGGATATCAGATACGCAGTATTTT. This translates into CSASSPGSLAGISDTQYF. The genes are TRBV20-1 and TRBJ2-3, with 10 bases lining up with TRBD2. The CDR3 is made up of 18 amino acids. The trim removed 3 bases at V and 4 bases at J, leaving 16 bases unmatched. CDR1 is DFQATT, CDR2 SNEGSKA, per germline (reference sequence).

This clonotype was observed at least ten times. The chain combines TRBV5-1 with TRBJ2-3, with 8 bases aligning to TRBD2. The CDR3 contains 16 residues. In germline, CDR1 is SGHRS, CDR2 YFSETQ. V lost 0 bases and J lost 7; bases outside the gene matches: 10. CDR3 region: CASSLVAAGVGNTQYF. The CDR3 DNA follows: TGCGCCAGCAGCTTGGTTGCAGCGGGGGTTGGGAATACGCAGTATTTT.

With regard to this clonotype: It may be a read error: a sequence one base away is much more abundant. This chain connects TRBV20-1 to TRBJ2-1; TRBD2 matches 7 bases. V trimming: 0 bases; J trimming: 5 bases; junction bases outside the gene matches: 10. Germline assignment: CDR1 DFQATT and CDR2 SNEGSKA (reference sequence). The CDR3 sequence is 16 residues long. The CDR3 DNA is TGCAGTGCTAGAGACCAACTAGCGAGTCCCCACAATGAGCAGTTCTTC. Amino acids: CSARDQLASPHNEQFF.

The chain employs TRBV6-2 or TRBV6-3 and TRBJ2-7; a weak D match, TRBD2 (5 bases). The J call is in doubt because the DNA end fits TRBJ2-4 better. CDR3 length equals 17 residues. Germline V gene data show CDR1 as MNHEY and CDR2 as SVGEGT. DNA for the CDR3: TGTGCCAGCAGTTACCTTGGAGGCGTACTAGCCAAAAACATTCAGTACTTC. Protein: CASSYLGGVLAKNIQYF.

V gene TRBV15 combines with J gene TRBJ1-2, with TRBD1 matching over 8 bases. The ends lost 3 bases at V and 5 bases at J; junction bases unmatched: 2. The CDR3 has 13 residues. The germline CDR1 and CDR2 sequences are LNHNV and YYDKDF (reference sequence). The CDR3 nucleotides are TGTGCCACCAGCAGGACAGGGGATTATGGCTACACCTTC. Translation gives CATSRTGDYGYTF.

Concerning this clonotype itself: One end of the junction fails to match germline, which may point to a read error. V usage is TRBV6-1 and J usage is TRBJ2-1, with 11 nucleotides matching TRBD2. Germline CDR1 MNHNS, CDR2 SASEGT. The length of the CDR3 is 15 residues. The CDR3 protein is CASREASGGYNGQFF. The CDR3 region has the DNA TGTGCCAGCAGGGAAGCTAGCGGGGGGTACAATGGGCAGTTCTTC.

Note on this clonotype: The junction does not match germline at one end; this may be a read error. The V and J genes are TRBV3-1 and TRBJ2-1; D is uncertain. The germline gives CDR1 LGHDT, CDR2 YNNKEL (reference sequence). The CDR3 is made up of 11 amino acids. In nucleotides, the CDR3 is TGTACCAGCAGCCAATCGGAGACCCAGTTCTTC. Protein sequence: CTSSQSETQFF.

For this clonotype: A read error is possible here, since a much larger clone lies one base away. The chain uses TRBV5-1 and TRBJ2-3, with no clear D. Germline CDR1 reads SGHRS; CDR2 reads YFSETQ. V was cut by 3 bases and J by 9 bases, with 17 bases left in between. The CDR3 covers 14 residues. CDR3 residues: CASSSTSEAETQYF. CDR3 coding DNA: TGCGCCAGCAGCTCCACTTCTGAGGCCGAGACGCAGTATTTT.

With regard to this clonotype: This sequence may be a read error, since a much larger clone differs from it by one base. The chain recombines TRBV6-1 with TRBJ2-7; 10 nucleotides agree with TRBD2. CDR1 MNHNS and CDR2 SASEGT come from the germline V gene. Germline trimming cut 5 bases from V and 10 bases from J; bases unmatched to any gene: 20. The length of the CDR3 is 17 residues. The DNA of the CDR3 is TGTGCCAGCAGTCTTACAGGACTAGCGGTAATGGTGGAGTCCCAGTACTTC. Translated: CASSLTGLAVMVESQYF.

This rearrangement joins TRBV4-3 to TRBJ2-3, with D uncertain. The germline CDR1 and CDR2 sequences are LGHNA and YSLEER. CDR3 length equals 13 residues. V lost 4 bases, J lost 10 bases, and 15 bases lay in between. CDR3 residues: CASSPGPGDAQYF. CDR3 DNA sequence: TGCGCCAGCAGCCCCGGCCCCGGTGATGCGCAGTATTTT.

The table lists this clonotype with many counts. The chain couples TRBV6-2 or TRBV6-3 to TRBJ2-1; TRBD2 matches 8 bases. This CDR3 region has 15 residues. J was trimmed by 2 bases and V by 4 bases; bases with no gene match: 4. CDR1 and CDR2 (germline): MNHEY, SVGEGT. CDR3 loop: CASSWGGGPYNEQFF. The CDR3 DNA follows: TGTGCCAGCAGTTGGGGCGGGGGGCCCTACAATGAGCAGTTCTTC.

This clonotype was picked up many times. The CDR3 here is CATGFRQTISNQPQHF. The CDR3 DNA reads as TGTGCCACCGGGTTTAGGCAGACTATTAGCAATCAGCCCCAGCATTTT. This sequence joins TRBV15 and TRBJ1-5; D is unclear. Germline-derived CDR1 and CDR2 are LNHNV and YYDKDF (reference sequence). The CDR3 loop spans 16 amino acids. V shed 8 bases and J shed 0 bases, with 17 bases lying between them.

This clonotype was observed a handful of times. The CDR3 DNA sequence: TGTGCCAGCAGCACCCGCCAGATTCATGCCACAGATACGCAGTATTTT. It specifies CASSTRQIHATDTQYF. V gene TRBV3-1 combines with J gene TRBJ2-3; D is unclear. CDR1 is LGHDT and CDR2 is YNNKEL in the germline V gene (reference sequence). V shed 5 bases and J shed 2 bases, with 17 bases lying between them. This CDR3 comprises 16 residues.

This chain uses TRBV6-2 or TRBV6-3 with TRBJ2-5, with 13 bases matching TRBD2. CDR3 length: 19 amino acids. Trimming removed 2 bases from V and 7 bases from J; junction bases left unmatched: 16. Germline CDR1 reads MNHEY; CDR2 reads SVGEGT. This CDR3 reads CASSYPGRTSGGHRGTQYF. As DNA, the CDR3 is TGTGCCAGCAGTTACCCGGGGCGGACTAGCGGGGGCCACCGGGGGACCCAGTACTTC.

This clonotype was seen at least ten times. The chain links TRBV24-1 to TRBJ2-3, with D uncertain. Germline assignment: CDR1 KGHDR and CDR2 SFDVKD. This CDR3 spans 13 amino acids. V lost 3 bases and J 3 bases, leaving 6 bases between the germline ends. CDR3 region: CATSDRKTDTQYF. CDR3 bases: TGTGCCACCAGTGATCGGAAGACAGATACGCAGTATTTT.